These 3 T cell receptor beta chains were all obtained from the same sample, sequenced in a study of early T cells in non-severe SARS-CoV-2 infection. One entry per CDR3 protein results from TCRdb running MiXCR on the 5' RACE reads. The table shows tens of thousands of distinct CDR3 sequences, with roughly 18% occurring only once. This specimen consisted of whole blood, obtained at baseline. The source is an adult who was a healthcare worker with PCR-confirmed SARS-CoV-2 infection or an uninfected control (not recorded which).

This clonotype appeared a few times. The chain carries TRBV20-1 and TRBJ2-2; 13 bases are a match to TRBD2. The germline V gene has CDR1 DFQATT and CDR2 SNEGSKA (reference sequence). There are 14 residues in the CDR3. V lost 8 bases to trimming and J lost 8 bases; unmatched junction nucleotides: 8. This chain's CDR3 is CSTLAGGPMGELFF. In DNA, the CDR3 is TGCAGTACACTAGCGGGAGGGCCTATGGGGGAGCTGTTTTTT.

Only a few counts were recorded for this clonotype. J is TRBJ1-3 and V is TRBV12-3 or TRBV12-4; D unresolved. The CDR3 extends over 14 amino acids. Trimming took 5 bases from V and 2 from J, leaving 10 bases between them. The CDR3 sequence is CASSIGGTGNTIYF. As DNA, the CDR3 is TGTGCCAGCAGTATCGGAGGTACTGGAAACACCATATATTTT.

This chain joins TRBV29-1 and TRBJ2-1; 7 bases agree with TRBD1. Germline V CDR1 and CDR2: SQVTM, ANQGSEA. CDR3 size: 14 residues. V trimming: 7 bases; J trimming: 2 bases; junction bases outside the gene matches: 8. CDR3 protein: CSALAGTAYNEQFF. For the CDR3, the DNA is TGCAGCGCCCTGGCCGGGACAGCCTACAATGAGCAGTTCTTC.